This TCR beta chain was sequenced for a study of blood T cells in healthy people across ages. The CDR3 is made up of 18 amino acids. V was pared by 5 bases and J by 8 bases, with 30 bases between. CDR1 and CDR2 (germline): SGHVS, FQNEAQ. This clonotype came up a few times. Antigen unknown. It was with a sample-barcoded 5' primer and a J-beta primer mix that a second PCR of roughly 7 to 12 cycles was run. Every molecule of cDNA carried a tag from a template-switch adaptor with 12 random nucleotides. TCRdb reprocessed the 5' RACE reads with MiXCR, giving one entry per CDR3 protein. The table lists around 1,700,000 distinct CDR3 sequences, about 30% of them singletons, with 7.7% in the top ten. The study, taken as a whole, reports: Estimated diversity, derived from one million T cells, was regarded as an underestimate.

The TCR was taken from a woman aged 25 to 39 in good health. Sample: blood. The gene calls are TRBV7-8 and TRBJ1-2; D not certain. CDR3 protein: CASSARMERGLVVRGYTF. Here the CDR3 DNA reads TGTGCCAGCAGCGCCCGGATGGAGCGAGGGCTGGTTGTAAGGGGCTACACCTTC.